This T cell receptor (beta chain) was sequenced in a study of a mutant IDH1 vaccine in newly diagnosed glioma. In the study overall: Vaccination started 4-6 weeks after radiotherapy alone, or with temozolomide cycles. Therapy received beforehand was radiotherapy, temozolomide, or both, with most patients given both.

Time point reported: week 35, safety follow-up. The content of each vaccine dose was 300 ug of mutant IDH1 20-mer peptide, and topical imiquimod accompanied it. Patients received eight vaccinations in weeks 1, 3, 5, 7, 11, 15, 19, 23. Assay used: immunoSEQ multiplex PCR; TCRdb lists only in-frame clones, some missing. The data contain some 42,000 clones, roughly 83% of them singletons. With respect to this clone: What it binds is not known.

Trimming left V 6 bases short and J 9 bases short, with 15 bases between. Germline CDR1 and CDR2: MGHDK and SYGVNS. This CDR3 contains 13 residues. Overall study results and limits: Induction of immune responses by the vaccine occurred in about 95% of patients.

The clonotype was recovered from a woman aged 45-65 years with glioma. V is TRBV25-1 and J is TRBJ2-4; a possible D gene is TRBD2 (6 bases). Here the sequenced sample was PBMCs, taken from a glioma patient whose treatment included an IDH1 peptide vaccine. CDR3 bases: TGTGCCAGCAGGGAGGGGAAGTCGGCCATTCAGTACTTC. This sequence encodes CASREGKSAIQYF.